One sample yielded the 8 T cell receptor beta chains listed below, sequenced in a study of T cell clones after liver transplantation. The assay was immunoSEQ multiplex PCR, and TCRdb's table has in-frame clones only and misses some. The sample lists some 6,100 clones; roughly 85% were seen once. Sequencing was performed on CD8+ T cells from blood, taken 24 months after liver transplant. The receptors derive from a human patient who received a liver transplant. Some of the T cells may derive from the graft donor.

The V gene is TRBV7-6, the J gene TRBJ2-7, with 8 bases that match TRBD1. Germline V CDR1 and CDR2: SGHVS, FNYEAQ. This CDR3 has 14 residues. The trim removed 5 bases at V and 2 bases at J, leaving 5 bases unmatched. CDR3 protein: CASSPTGDAYEQYF. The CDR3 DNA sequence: TGTGCCAGCAGCCCGACAGGGGACGCCTACGAGCAGTACTTC.

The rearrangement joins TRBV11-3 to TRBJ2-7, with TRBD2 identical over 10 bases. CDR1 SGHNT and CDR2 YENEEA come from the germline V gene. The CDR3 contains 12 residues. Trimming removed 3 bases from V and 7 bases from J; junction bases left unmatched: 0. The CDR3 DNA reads TGTGCCAGCAGCTTTAGCGGGGGGGAGCAGTACTTC. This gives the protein CASSFSGGEQYF.

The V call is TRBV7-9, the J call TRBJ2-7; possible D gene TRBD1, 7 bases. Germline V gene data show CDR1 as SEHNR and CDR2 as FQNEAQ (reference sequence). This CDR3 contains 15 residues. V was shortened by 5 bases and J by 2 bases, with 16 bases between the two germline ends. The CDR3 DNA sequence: TGTGCCAGCAGCCCAAGACAGGGACTTACCTACGAGCAGTACTTC. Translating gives CASSPRQGLTYEQYF.

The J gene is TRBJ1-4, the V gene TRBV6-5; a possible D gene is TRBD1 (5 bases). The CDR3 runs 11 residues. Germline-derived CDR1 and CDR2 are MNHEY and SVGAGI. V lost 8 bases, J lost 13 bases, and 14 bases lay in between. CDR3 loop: CASGQGRVLFF. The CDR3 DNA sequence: TGTGCCAGCGGTCAGGGAAGGGTACTGTTTTTT.

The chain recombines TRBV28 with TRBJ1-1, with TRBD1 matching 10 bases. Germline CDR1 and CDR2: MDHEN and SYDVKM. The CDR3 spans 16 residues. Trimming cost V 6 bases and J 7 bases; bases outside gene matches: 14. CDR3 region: CASSRSRTGGGSEAFF. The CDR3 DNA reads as TGTGCCAGCAGCCGATCCCGGACAGGGGGTGGGAGTGAAGCTTTCTTT.

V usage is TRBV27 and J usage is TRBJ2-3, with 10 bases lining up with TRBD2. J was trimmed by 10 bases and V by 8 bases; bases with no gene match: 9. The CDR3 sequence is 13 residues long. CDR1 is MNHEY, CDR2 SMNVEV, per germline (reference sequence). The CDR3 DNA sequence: TGTGCCAGCCGGCTAGCGGGAGTCCATTCGCAGTATTTT. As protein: CASRLAGVHSQYF.

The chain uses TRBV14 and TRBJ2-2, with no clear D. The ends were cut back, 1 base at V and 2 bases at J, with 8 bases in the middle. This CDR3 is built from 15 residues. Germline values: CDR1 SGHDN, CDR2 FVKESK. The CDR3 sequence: CASSQVTENTGELFF. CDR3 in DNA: TGTGCCAGCAGCCAAGTCACAGAAAACACCGGGGAGCTGTTTTTT.

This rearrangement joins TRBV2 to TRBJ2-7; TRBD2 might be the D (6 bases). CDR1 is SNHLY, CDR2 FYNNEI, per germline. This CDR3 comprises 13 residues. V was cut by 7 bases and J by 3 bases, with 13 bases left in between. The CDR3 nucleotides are TGTGCCAGCACGGAGGGAAGGGGCTACGAGCAGTACTTC. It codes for CASTEGRGYEQYF.